This TCR beta chain was recorded in a study of Graves' ophthalmopathy and Graves' hyperthyroidism. Overall study: Hyperthyroidism was considered stable when no ophthalmopathy appeared within 18 months of follow-up. Study-level results: Detection in blood was also observed for most expanded thyroid clonotypes above 0.001 frequency. Sensitivity of roughly 88% and specificity of nearly 82% were achieved when a 13-signature model separated ophthalmopathy from stable hyperthyroidism.

Per germline, CDR1 MGHRA and CDR2 YSYEKL. CDR3 size: 14 residues. V was pared by 1 base and J by 3 bases, with 3 bases of the junction left unmatched. The hyperthyroidism patients, aged 18 to 65, had been newly diagnosed, with under 2 months' duration. Points on this clonotype: Its specificity is not known.

Investigators amplified TCR beta CDR3 regions from RNA transcripts. The authors performed first-round RT-PCR with HTBI primers and then a second-round multiplex PCR. TCRdb redid the calling of the multiplex PCR reads with MiXCR, one entry per CDR3 protein. The data contain a few hundred thousand distinct CDR3 sequences, 39% of them singletons. The TCR sequence derives from an adult man with Graves' hyperthyroidism. Sequenced sample: peripheral blood or thyroid tissue (not recorded which). This sequence joins TRBV4-1 and TRBJ2-7, with 7 positions matching TRBD2. The CDR3 DNA reads as TGCGCCAGCAGCCAAGTTAGCGGGCGCTACGAGCAGTACTTC. Translated, it gives CASSQVSGRYEQYF.